This entry lists 16 T cell receptor beta chains sequenced from one sample in a study of beta chain features in type 1 diabetes. Notes on the study in general: Among all four CD4+ subsets, Type 1 diabetes patients had TCRB CDR3s that were moderately but significantly shorter.

The antigens for these receptors are not known. Expressed TCRB transcripts were sequenced because the entire RNA isolate underwent reverse transcription. The table came from immunoSEQ multiplex PCR; TCRdb's copy has only in-frame clones and leaves some out. The repertoire includes some 360,000 clones, 8% to 10% of them detected once, and 0.6% sits in the top ten. What was sequenced was central memory CD4+ T cells from blood. These TCRs come from a man aged 30 to 39 with type 1 diabetes.

This clone occurred a few times. The V gene is TRBV29-1, the J gene TRBJ2-2, with D tentatively TRBD1 (5 bases). The germline V and J ends were trimmed by 6 bases and 3 bases, with 14 bases remaining between them. The CDR3 length is 14 residues. Germline V gene sequence: CDR1 SQVTM, CDR2 ANQGSEA. CDR3 amino acids: CSVKAGWDTGELFF. As DNA, the CDR3 is TGCAGCGTGAAGGCAGGGTGGGACACCGGGGAGCTGTTTTTT.

V usage is TRBV28 and J usage is TRBJ2-3, with D tentatively TRBD2 (5 bases). The CDR3 sequence is 16 residues long. The V gene's germline CDR1 is MDHEN and CDR2 SYDVKM. The V and J ends lost 7 bases and 0 bases respectively, with 17 bases between them. CDR3 in amino acids: CASTDWSGASTDTQYF. The CDR3 nucleotides are TGTGCCAGCACCGATTGGAGCGGAGCTAGCACAGATACGCAGTATTTT. Drawing the rest from reference TRBV28 and TRBJ2-3, the complete variable domain is DVKVTQSSRYLVKRTGEKVFLECVQDMDHENMFWYRQDPGLGLRLIYFSYDVKMKEKGDIPEGYSVSREKKERFSLILESASTNQTSMYLCASTDWSGASTDTQYFGPGTRLTVL.

This clone was seen a few times. J is TRBJ2-1 and V is TRBV19; perhaps D is TRBD1 or TRBD2 (5 bases each). CDR1 LNHDA and CDR2 SQIVND come from the germline V gene (reference sequence). This CDR3 has 15 amino acids. The V and J ends lost 1 base and 1 base respectively, with 8 bases between them. For the CDR3, the DNA is TGTGCCAGTAGTATAGGGGACCCTTCCTACAATGAGCAGTTCTTC. This codes for CASSIGDPSYNEQFF.

The rearrangement uses TRBV5-1 and TRBJ2-3; D call uncertain. Germline-derived CDR1 and CDR2 are SGHRS and YFSETQ. Trimming took 3 bases from V and 6 from J, leaving 14 bases between them. The CDR3 spans 14 residues. The CDR3 region has the DNA TGCGCCAGCAGCTGGACGGCGAGCGAGGATACGCAGTATTTT. Translating gives CASSWTASEDTQYF.

The chain joins TRBV4-1 to TRBJ2-5, with 9 bases identical to TRBD2. Germline CDR1 MGHRA, CDR2 YSYEKL. This CDR3 contains 16 residues. V was clipped by 0 bases and J by 6 bases; unmatched bases: 8. The CDR3 here is CASSQDGSSGTKTQYF. The CDR3, as DNA: TGCGCCAGCAGCCAAGATGGGTCTAGCGGGACGAAGACCCAGTACTTC.

The chain couples TRBV5-1 to TRBJ2-1, with TRBD1 matching 10 bases. The V segment lost 0 bases and the J segment 5 bases; nucleotides outside the gene matches: 2. Germline CDR1 is SGHRS and CDR2 is YFSETQ. The CDR3 runs 15 residues. The CDR3 region has the DNA TGCGCCAGCAGCTTGGGGGGACAGGGGCACAATGAGCAGTTCTTC. This codes for CASSLGGQGHNEQFF.

The V call is TRBV29-1, the J call TRBJ2-1; 11 bases line up with TRBD2. CDR1 and CDR2 (germline): SQVTM, ANQGSEA. CDR3 length equals 15 residues. V dropped 4 bases and J dropped 9; count of bases not matched to a gene: 11. CDR3 in DNA: TGCAGCGTTGGACAGCTAGCGGGAGGCTTATTTGAGCAGTTCTTC. It encodes CSVGQLAGGLFEQFF.

The chain's CDR3 is CASSAGTLYGYTF. The CDR3 DNA is TGTGCCAGCAGCGCCGGGACACTCTATGGCTACACCTTC. The V and J genes are TRBV13 and TRBJ1-2, with D possibly TRBD1 on 6 matching bases. Trimming took 5 bases from V and 4 from J, leaving 11 bases between them. The CDR3 covers 13 residues. CDR1 and CDR2 from the germline V gene are PRHDT and FYEKMQ (reference sequence).

The table lists this clone with a few counts. V gene TRBV27 combines with J gene TRBJ2-1; 9 bases agree with TRBD1. Germline V gene lookup returns CDR1 MNHEY and CDR2 SMNVEV (reference sequence). This CDR3 has 16 residues. J lost 2 bases, V lost 4 bases, and 6 bases had no gene match. In DNA, the CDR3 is TGTGCCAGCAGTTCCACAGGGGGCTATACCTACAATGAGCAGTTCTTC. This translates into CASSSTGGYTYNEQFF.

The genes are TRBV5-1 and TRBJ2-6; the match to TRBD1 covers 7 bases. The junction had 3 bases not matched to a gene; V was cut back by 3 bases and J by 0 bases. CDR1 SGHRS and CDR2 YFSETQ come from the germline V gene. The CDR3 sequence is 16 residues long. CDR3 sequence (DNA): TGCGCCAGCAGCTCAGGGGGTCACTCTGGGGCCAACGTCCTGACTTTC. Amino acid sequence: CASSSGGHSGANVLTF.

This clone was found many times. CDR3 nucleotides: TGCAGCGCTGCCATCGCAGGCACCCAGCATTTT. Protein: CSAAIAGTQHF. V usage is TRBV29-1 and J usage is TRBJ1-5; D is unclear. This CDR3 contains 11 residues. Germline CDR1 and CDR2: SQVTM and ANQGSEA. With 7 bases removed from V and 11 bases from J, the gap between germline ends came to 15 bases.

This clone occurred a few times. V is TRBV2 and J is TRBJ2-7; TRBD2 aligns across 7 bases. The CDR3 is made up of 16 amino acids. J was trimmed by 6 bases and V by 1 base; bases with no gene match: 12. Germline lookup yields CDR1 SNHLY and CDR2 FYNNEI. In nucleotides, the CDR3 is TGTGCCAGCAGTGAAGTCGGGGCTAGCGGTTCTCTCGAGCAGTACTTC. The encoded protein is CASSEVGASGSLEQYF.

V and J are TRBV11-2 and TRBJ1-4, with D unclear. V was clipped by 2 bases and J by 5 bases, with 6 bases between them. The CDR3 loop spans 13 amino acids. The germline gives CDR1 SGHAT, CDR2 FQNNGV. This CDR3 is CASSLRENEKLFF. The CDR3 nucleotides are TGTGCCAGCAGCTTAAGGGAGAATGAAAAACTGTTTTTT.

This clone was observed a few times. The rearrangement uses TRBV4-2 and TRBJ2-4; a weak D match, TRBD2 (7 bases). Trimming removed 5 bases from V and 8 bases from J, with 19 bases in between. The CDR3 runs 15 residues. The germline V gene has CDR1 LGHNA and CDR2 YNFKEQ. The CDR3 reads CASSLRAGAGDIQYF. The DNA of the CDR3 is TGTGCCAGCAGCTTGCGGGCAGGGGCGGGGGACATTCAGTACTTC.

The rearrangement links TRBV18 to TRBJ1-1; a possible D gene is TRBD1 (5 bases). Germline assignment: CDR1 KGHSH and CDR2 LQKENI. Trimming took 5 bases from V and 3 from J, leaving 10 bases between them. The CDR3 has 13 amino acids. In nucleotides, the CDR3 is TGTGCCAGCTCAGTTTCCAGGGACACTGAAGCTTTCTTT. Its protein product is CASSVSRDTEAFF.

Only a few counts were recorded for this clone. The J gene is TRBJ1-3, the V gene TRBV5-1; D not certain. V was pared by 4 bases and J by 0 bases, with 11 bases between. The CDR3 runs 15 residues. Germline values: CDR1 SGHRS, CDR2 YFSETQ. CDR3 sequence (DNA): TGCGCCAGCAGCCCCAACCCAGGCTCTGGAAACACCATATATTTT. It specifies CASSPNPGSGNTIYF.